Shown below are 11 T cell receptor beta chains from a single sample sequenced in a study of T cells in Graves' hyperthyroidism and ophthalmopathy. Regions amplified from RNA transcripts were the TCR beta CDR3 regions. The TCR CDR3 was amplified in a first-round RT-PCR using the HTBI primer set. One entry per CDR3 protein results from TCRdb running MiXCR on the multiplex PCR reads. The sample shows 300,000 to 400,000 distinct CDR3 sequences, around 20% of them seen only once. The source material was blood. These receptors all stem from a woman aged 50 to 60 with Graves' hyperthyroidism.

This clonotype has ten or more counts. The chain combines TRBV6-2 or TRBV6-3 with TRBJ2-2; D may correspond to TRBD1 or TRBD2 (5 bases each). V gave up 4 bases and J gave up 1 base, with 13 bases separating them. The germline V gene has CDR1 MNHEY and CDR2 SVGEGT. CDR3 length: 16 amino acids. CDR3 coding DNA: TGTGCCAGCAGTTTTGGAGGCAGGGAGAACACCGGGGAGCTGTTTTTT. Amino acids: CASSFGGRENTGELFF.

This clonotype was counted at least ten times. The V and J genes are TRBV30 and TRBJ2-7; D perhaps matches TRBD2 (5 bases). CDR3 length equals 12 residues. From germline, CDR1 is GTSNPN and CDR2 SVGIG (reference sequence). The ends were cut back, 4 bases at V and 7 bases at J, with 14 bases in the middle. Here the CDR3 reads CAWNREGREQYF. DNA for the CDR3: TGTGCCTGGAACAGAGAGGGCCGGGAGCAGTACTTC. Supplemented by reference TRBV30 and TRBJ2-7, the full variable domain reads SQTIHQWPATLVQPVGSPLSLECTVEGTSNPNLYWYRQAAGRGLQLLFYSVGIGQISSEVPQNLSASRPQDRQFILSSKKLLLSDSGFYLCAWNREGREQYFGPGTRLTVT.

This clonotype was seen many times. This chain uses TRBV9 with TRBJ2-5; TRBD2 agrees at 10 bases. Germline values: CDR1 SGDLS, CDR2 YYNGEE. The CDR3 extends over 15 amino acids. After removal of 2 bases from V and 2 bases from J, the junction contained 3 bases not matched to a gene. Written as DNA, the CDR3 is TGTGCCAGCAGCGTGGCTAGCGGGAGACAAGAGACCCAGTACTTC. Translated, it gives CASSVASGRQETQYF.

The table lists this clonotype with many counts. V and J are TRBV11-2 and TRBJ2-5; 10 bases align to TRBD2. Trimming removed 10 bases from V and 5 bases from J; junction bases left unmatched: 13. The CDR3 is made up of 15 amino acids. The V gene's germline CDR1 is SGHAT and CDR2 FQNNGV. The CDR3 sequence is CATRPGLAVVETQYF. The DNA of the CDR3 is TGTGCCACCCGCCCAGGACTAGCGGTTGTGGAGACCCAGTACTTC. Based on the CDR3 plus reference TRBV11-2 and TRBJ2-5, the full variable domain is EAGVAQSPRYKIIEKRQSVAFWCNPISGHATLYWYQQILGQGPKLLIQFQNNGVVDDSQLPKDRFSAERLKGVDSTLKIQPAKLEDSAVYLCATRPGLAVVETQYFGPGTRLLVL.

This clonotype was observed at least ten times. The rearrangement joins TRBV4-2 to TRBJ2-1; D is uncertain. The V gene's germline CDR1 is LGHNA and CDR2 YNFKEQ. The CDR3 sequence is 13 residues long. Between the trimmed V and J ends, which lost 0 bases and 7 bases, there was a span of 7 bases. CDR3 sequence reads: CASSQDMWNEQFF. The CDR3, as DNA: TGTGCCAGCAGCCAAGATATGTGGAATGAGCAGTTCTTC.

At least ten counts were recorded for this clonotype. The chain combines TRBV19 with TRBJ2-2, with 10 bases aligning to TRBD1. The CDR3 contains 15 residues. The V gene end was trimmed by 8 bases and the J gene end by 6 bases; junction bases not matched to a gene: 9. CDR1 LNHDA and CDR2 SQIVND come from the germline V gene (reference sequence). The CDR3 loop is CASSYRDRGPGELFF. The CDR3 DNA reads as TGTGCCAGTTCGTACCGGGACAGGGGACCCGGGGAGCTGTTTTTT.

The rearrangement links TRBV11-2 to TRBJ2-3, with 8 bases fitting TRBD2. The V segment lost 6 bases and the J segment 1 base; nucleotides outside the gene matches: 15. The CDR3 length is 18 residues. CDR1 is SGHAT, CDR2 FQNNGV, per germline. CDR3 nucleotide sequence: TGTGCCAGCAGTCTAGACGGGGTCGGGAGGGCCGGCACAGATACGCAGTATTTT. Translating it yields CASSLDGVGRAGTDTQYF.

This clonotype was recorded many times. The genes are TRBV5-1 and TRBJ1-2, with D hard to call. The CDR3 has 11 residues. Between the trimmed V and J ends, which lost 3 bases and 6 bases, there was a span of 6 bases. CDR1 is SGHRS, CDR2 YFSETQ, per germline. The CDR3 protein is CASSYGDGYTF. DNA for the CDR3: TGCGCCAGCAGCTATGGAGATGGCTACACCTTC.

This clonotype was observed once. The chain joins TRBV7-8 to TRBJ2-3, with TRBD2 matching 14 bases. Germline V gene data show CDR1 as SGHVS and CDR2 as FQNEAQ. With 6 bases clipped from V and 0 bases from J, the junction kept 2 bases outside the gene matches. This CDR3 region has 16 residues. This CDR3 is CASRTSGGASTDTQYF. The CDR3 coding sequence is TGTGCCAGCAGGACTAGCGGGGGGGCTAGCACAGATACGCAGTATTTT. The variable domain in full, completed from reference TRBV7-8 and TRBJ2-3, reads GAGVSQSPRYKVAKRGQDVALRCDPISGHVSLFWYQQALGQGPEFLTYFQNEAQLDKSGLPSDRFFAERPEGSVSTLKIQRTQQEDSAVYLCASRTSGGASTDTQYFGPGTRLTVL.

This clonotype was observed at least ten times. This chain uses TRBV3-1 with TRBJ1-1; the match to TRBD1 covers 9 bases. CDR1 and CDR2 (germline): LGHDT, YNNKEL (reference sequence). The CDR3 is 17 residues long. V lost 3 bases and J lost 1; bases outside the gene matches: 9. CDR3 loop: CASSQGQGVAGNTEAFF. The CDR3 bases are TGTGCCAGCAGCCAGGGACAGGGTGTTGCGGGGAACACTGAAGCTTTCTTT.

This clonotype appeared many times. This chain connects TRBV27 to TRBJ1-2; maybe TRBD1 (5 bases). CDR1 MNHEY and CDR2 SMNVEV come from the germline V gene (reference sequence). V was cut by 4 bases and J by 6 bases, with 12 bases left in between. The CDR3 length is 13 residues. The CDR3 sequence is CASSSPGNDGYTF. The CDR3 bases are TGTGCCAGCAGTTCGCCAGGGAATGATGGCTACACCTTC.